This T cell receptor (beta chain) was identified in a study of cytomegalovirus exposure and HLA in healthy donors. PCR involved 60 Vbeta and 13 Jbeta primers. Produced via immunoSEQ multiplex PCR; TCRdb's table is partial and in-frame only. The sample has approximately 110,000 clones, 65% to 85% seen once. Notes on this clone: Antigen unknown.

Findings and caveats of the study: Prediction of most subjects' HLA-A and HLA-B alleles by TCR beta sequences was reportedly accurate. Rarity held for most TCR sequences, but there were some public TCRs that occurred in many donors.

This TCR was recovered from a man aged 50-60 years in good health and CMV-seronegative. Input material: PBMCs.

CDR3 protein: CASSLEQGSAEAFF. The CDR3 nucleotides are TGTGCCAGCAGCTTGGAGCAGGGATCCGCTGAAGCTTTCTTT. The chain is built from TRBV5-4 and TRBJ1-1, with D possibly being TRBD1 (5 bases). V was cut by 0 bases and J by 6 bases, with 12 bases left in between. CDR1 is SGHNT and CDR2 is YYREEE in the germline V gene (reference sequence). The CDR3 runs to 14 residues.